Listed here are 2 T cell receptor beta chains from one sample, sequenced in a study of blood T cell repertoires in COVID-19. Generated by immunoSEQ multiplex PCR, the TCRdb table keeps only in-frame clones and is missing some. The sample carries over 5,500 clones, roughly 80% recorded once. Sample: peripheral blood. The receptors shown here come from a man in his sixties with acute or convalescent COVID-19.

J is TRBJ2-1 and V is TRBV12-5; 13 nucleotides agree with TRBD2. The germline V gene encodes CDR1 LGHNT and CDR2 FRNRAP. Trimming removed 6 bases from V and 2 bases from J; junction bases left unmatched: 7. The CDR3 loop spans 17 amino acids. In nucleotides, the CDR3 is TGTGCTAGTGGCTATGTCGGGACTAGCGGGACCTACAATGAGCAGTTCTTC. Translating it yields CASGYVGTSGTYNEQFF.

The chain combines TRBV11-3 with TRBJ1-1, with D tentatively TRBD1 (6 bases). Per germline, CDR1 SGHNT and CDR2 YENEEA. V was shortened by 5 bases and J by 6 bases, with 13 bases between the two germline ends. The CDR3 has 13 residues. The CDR3 region has the DNA TGTGCCAGCAGCCTAAACAGGGCGGCTGAAGCTTTCTTT. Translated, it gives CASSLNRAAEAFF.